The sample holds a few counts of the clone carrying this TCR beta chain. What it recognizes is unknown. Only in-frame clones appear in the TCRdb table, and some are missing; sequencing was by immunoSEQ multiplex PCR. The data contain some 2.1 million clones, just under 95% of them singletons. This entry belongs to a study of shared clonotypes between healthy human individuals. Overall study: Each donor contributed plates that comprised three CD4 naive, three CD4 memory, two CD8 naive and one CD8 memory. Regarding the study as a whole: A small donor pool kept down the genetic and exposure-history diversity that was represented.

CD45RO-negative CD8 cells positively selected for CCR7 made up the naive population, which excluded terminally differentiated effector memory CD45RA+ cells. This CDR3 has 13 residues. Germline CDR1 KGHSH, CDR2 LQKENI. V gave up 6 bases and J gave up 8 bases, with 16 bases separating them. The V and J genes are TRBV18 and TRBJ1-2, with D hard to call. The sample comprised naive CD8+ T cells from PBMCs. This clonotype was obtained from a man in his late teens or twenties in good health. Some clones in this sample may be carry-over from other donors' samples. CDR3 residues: CASSTARGDGYTF. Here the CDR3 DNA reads TGTGCCAGCTCGACCGCACGAGGCGACGGCTACACCTTC.